One T cell receptor (beta chain) is described in this entry. Germline V CDR1 and CDR2: LGHNA, YSLEER. The CDR3 covers 15 residues. The ends lost 0 bases at V and 8 bases at J; junction bases unmatched: 6. The sample originates from a study of blood T cell repertoires in COVID-19. Study background: Collection of acute and convalescent COVID-19 samples took place in the United States, Italy and Spain. Sample material is recorded as cDNA or gDNA derived from T cells, B-cell-depleted T cells, or PBMCs.

In the source study's methods: Amplification of reference gene primers was used by the study to estimate nucleated cell counts. Only in-frame clones appear in the TCRdb table, and some are missing; sequencing was by immunoSEQ multiplex PCR. That table supplies the V and J calls and clone size; D and trimming were determined from the DNA. Found here are 75,000 to 100,000 clones, roughly 87% of them singletons; the top ten hold 5.5% to 7.5%. This clonotype originated in a man aged 65 to 85 with acute or convalescent COVID-19. The sequenced sample was peripheral blood. V is TRBV4-3 and J is TRBJ1-4; 7 bases are shared with TRBD1. The CDR3, as DNA: TGCGCCAGCAGCCAAGATGGCTCAGGGGGAGAAAAACTGTTTTTT. This translates into CASSQDGSGGEKLFF.